Each of the 3 T cell receptor beta chains below was sequenced from the same sample in a study of shared clonotypes between healthy human individuals. The table came from immunoSEQ multiplex PCR; TCRdb's copy has only in-frame clones and leaves some out. The sample holds about 480,000 clones, more than 65% seen once. Sequencing was done on a sample of PBMCs. These receptors all stem from a middle-aged woman in good health. Some clones in this sample may be carry-over from other donors' samples.

This clone has only a few counts. The genes are TRBV15 and TRBJ1-1; D is ambiguous. The germline V gene encodes CDR1 LNHNV and CDR2 YYDKDF (reference sequence). V lost 0 bases and J lost 8, with 7 bases in between. The CDR3 has 12 amino acids. In DNA, the CDR3 is TGTGCCACCAGCAGAGATCATCTCGAAGCTTTCTTT. Translating it yields CATSRDHLEAFF.

V and J are TRBV18 and TRBJ2-7, with 8 bases lining up with TRBD2. Germline V gene data show CDR1 as KGHSH and CDR2 as LQKENI. The V segment lost 2 bases and the J segment 3 bases; nucleotides outside the gene matches: 6. The CDR3 length is 15 residues. The CDR3 sequence: CASSPTGGAFYEQYF. CDR3 bases: TGTGCCAGCTCACCAACCGGGGGGGCTTTCTACGAGCAGTACTTC.

The chain's CDR3 is CASRTLASRETQYF. The DNA of the CDR3 is TGTGCCAGCAGAACCTTAGCATCACGAGAGACCCAGTACTTC. This chain joins TRBV6-5 and TRBJ2-5; D not resolved. V was cut by 6 bases and J by 4 bases, with 15 bases left in between. The germline CDR1 and CDR2 sequences are MNHEY and SVGAGI. This CDR3 is built from 14 residues.